This TCR beta chain is from a study of shared clonotypes between healthy human individuals. Profiled with immunoSEQ multiplex PCR; TCRdb holds only in-frame clones, not every one. The sample shows 400,000 or so clones, 95% to 97% of them seen only once. The CDR3 spans 15 residues. Per the germline V gene, CDR1 is SGHAT and CDR2 is FQNNGV. Germline trimming cut 6 bases from V and 0 bases from J; bases unmatched to any gene: 4. On this clone itself: Antigen: not known.

Study findings and constraints: Unshared clonotypes carried lower generation probabilities than those common to all four donors.

The sample consisted of memory CD8+ T cells sorted from blood. Subset meaning: CD45RO+ cells pooled with CCR7-negative TemRA cells. This chain uses TRBV11-2 with TRBJ2-7; 11 positions agree with TRBD2. The receptor's source is a man aged 25 to 45 in good health. CDR3 loop: CASRAGTSGSYEQYF. CDR3 sequence (DNA): TGTGCCAGCAGGGCCGGGACTAGCGGCTCCTACGAGCAGTACTTC. Full variable domain (rest looked up from reference TRBV11-2 and TRBJ2-7): EAGVAQSPRYKIIEKRQSVAFWCNPISGHATLYWYQQILGQGPKLLIQFQNNGVVDDSQLPKDRFSAERLKGVDSTLKIQPAKLEDSAVYLCASRAGTSGSYEQYFGPGTRLTVT.